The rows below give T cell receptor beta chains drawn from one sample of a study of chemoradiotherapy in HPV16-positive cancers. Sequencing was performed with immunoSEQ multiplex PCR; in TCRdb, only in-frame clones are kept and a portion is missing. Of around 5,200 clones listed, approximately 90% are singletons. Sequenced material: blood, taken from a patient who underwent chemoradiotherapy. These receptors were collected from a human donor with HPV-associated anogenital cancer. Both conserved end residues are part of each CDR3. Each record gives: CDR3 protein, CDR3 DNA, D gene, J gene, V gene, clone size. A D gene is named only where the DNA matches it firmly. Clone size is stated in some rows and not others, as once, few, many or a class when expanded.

CASSVPYSPGTGGPDTQYF | TGTGCCAGCAGCGTACCTTACTCCCCCGGGACAGGGGGACCAGATACGCAGTATTTT | TRBD1 | TRBJ2-3 | TRBV5-4 | few
CAWNRDRADKLFF | TGTGCCTGGAACCGGGACAGGGCGGACAAACTGTTTTTT | TRBD1 | TRBJ1-4 | TRBV30 | .
CASATSGYNEQFF | TGTGCTAGTGCGACTAGCGGATACAATGAGCAGTTCTTC | TRBD2 | TRBJ2-1 | TRBV12-5 | .
CAWTDWAGLAGATDTQYF | TGTGCCTGGACTGACTGGGCCGGACTAGCGGGAGCTACAGATACGCAGTATTTT | TRBD2 | TRBJ2-3 | TRBV30 | .
CASSPVGDVQETQYF | TGCGCCAGCAGCCCTGTGGGGGACGTTCAAGAGACCCAGTACTTC | . | TRBJ2-5 | TRBV5-1 | .
CASSLGRSGANVLTF | TGTGCCAGCAGCTTAGGTCGCTCTGGGGCCAACGTCCTGACTTTC | . | TRBJ2-6 | TRBV13 | .
CASSPGGQGVSYEQYF | TGCGCCAGCAGCCCCGGGGGACAGGGGGTCTCCTACGAGCAGTACTTC | TRBD1 | TRBJ2-7 | TRBV4-3 | .
CASSGRDTEAFF | TGTGCCAGTAGTGGCAGGGACACTGAAGCTTTCTTT | . | TRBJ1-1 | TRBV19 | .
CASSVGTSEFYEQYF | TGTGCCAGCAGCGTAGGGACTAGCGAATTCTACGAGCAGTACTTC | TRBD2 | TRBJ2-7 | TRBV9 | .
CASSPGDSGSYTDTQYF | TGTGCCAGCAGCCCCGGCGATAGCGGGAGTTATACAGATACGCAGTATTTT | TRBD2 | TRBJ2-3 | TRBV7-3 | .
CASSVDREPGAFF | TGCGCCAGCAGCGTTGACAGGGAACCTGGGGCTTTCTTT | TRBD1 | TRBJ1-1 | TRBV5-1 | .
CAWTDIWGGTEAFF | TGTGCCTGGACTGACATTTGGGGAGGCACTGAAGCTTTCTTT | . | TRBJ1-1 | TRBV30 | .
CASSRVLTNEKLFF | TGTGCCAGTTCCCGGGTCCTAACTAATGAAAAACTGTTTTTT | . | TRBJ1-4 | TRBV19 | .
CASSLTIQETQYF | TGTGCCAGCAGCTTAACTATTCAAGAGACCCAGTACTTC | . | TRBJ2-5 | TRBV7-2 | .
CSVITGTVFGGYTF | TGCAGCGTGATAACCGGGACAGTATTCGGTGGCTACACCTTC | TRBD1 | TRBJ1-2 | TRBV29-1 | once
CASSESNKGQGNYGYTF | TGTGCCAGCAGTGAATCGAACAAGGGACAGGGGAACTATGGCTACACCTTC | TRBD1 | TRBJ1-2 | TRBV2 | few
CASRTPLGRDYGYTF | TGTGCCAGCAGGACCCCCTTGGGGCGAGACTATGGCTACACCTTC | . | TRBJ1-2 | TRBV6-5 | few
CASSGQATLQYF | TGTGCCAGCTCGGGACAGGCGACCTTGCAGTACTTC | TRBD1 | TRBJ2-5 | TRBV18 | .
CASSPTGGSIDTQYF | TGTGCCAGCAGCCCCACAGGGGGGAGCATAGATACGCAGTATTTT | TRBD1 | TRBJ2-3 | TRBV7-2 | .
CAWVQQGLTEAFF | TGTGCCTGGGTACAACAGGGTCTGACTGAAGCTTTCTTT | . | TRBJ1-1 | TRBV30 | .